The sequence of this T cell receptor beta chain was determined in a study of CXCR3-negative and CXCR3-positive naive CD8 T cells. 5' RACE with UMI labels generated the TRB cDNA libraries. TCRdb re-called the 5' RACE reads and shows each CDR3 protein once, DNA omitted. There are under 75,000 distinct CDR3 sequences in the sample, with roughly 0.8% held by the top ten. With more than 250,000 cells each, the CD8+ T cell subsets were individually sorted in triplicate. Study-level points and caveats: Hydrophobicity of TRB CDR3s was greater in CXCR3-positive naive cells than in CXCR3-negative naive cells.

In regard to this clonotype: Its specificity is not known.

This TCR was recovered from a human donor in good health. Some clones in this sample may be carry-over from other donors' samples. The sequenced sample was naive CXCR3+ CD8+ T cells from blood. Subset reported: CD45RO-CCR7+CD27+CD95- naive CD8+ T cells expressing CXCR3 (TNR3+).

Here the CDR3 reads CAIREGTNEQYF. V usage is TRBV10-3 and J usage is TRBJ2-7; TCRdb returns TRBD1, unconfirmable since there is no DNA. There are 12 residues in the CDR3. Looked up from germline, CDR1 is ENHRY and CDR2 is SYGVKD.